This T cell receptor (beta chain) was identified during a study of post-analysis software for immune sequencing data. General study results and limits: Compared with controls, patients had more of 4 to 6 TRBV segments, including TRBV5-6, TRBV5-1 and TRBV20-1. Significantly lower normalized Chao1 diversity was found in patients with multiple sclerosis relative to controls.

Between the trimmed V and J ends, which lost 9 bases and 5 bases, there was a span of 14 bases. There are 13 residues in the CDR3. Germline V lookup: CDR1 LGHDT, CDR2 YNNKEL (reference sequence). The count of this clonotype is one. Its antigen is currently unknown. Unique molecular identifiers featured in each of the TCR beta cDNA libraries. About 500,000 cDNA molecules came from around 1 to 9.1 million T cells. TCRdb called the PCR reads again in MiXCR, with one record for every CDR3 protein. Of about 400,000 distinct CDR3 sequences in the sample, around 37% were seen once. Material for sequencing was blood. The origin of this receptor is a girl aged 5-17 years with multiple sclerosis. The chain couples TRBV3-1 to TRBJ2-1; D gene unclear. The CDR3 sequence is CARATHPHNEQFF. The CDR3 DNA follows: TGTGCCAGGGCGACCCATCCCCACAATGAGCAGTTCTTC.